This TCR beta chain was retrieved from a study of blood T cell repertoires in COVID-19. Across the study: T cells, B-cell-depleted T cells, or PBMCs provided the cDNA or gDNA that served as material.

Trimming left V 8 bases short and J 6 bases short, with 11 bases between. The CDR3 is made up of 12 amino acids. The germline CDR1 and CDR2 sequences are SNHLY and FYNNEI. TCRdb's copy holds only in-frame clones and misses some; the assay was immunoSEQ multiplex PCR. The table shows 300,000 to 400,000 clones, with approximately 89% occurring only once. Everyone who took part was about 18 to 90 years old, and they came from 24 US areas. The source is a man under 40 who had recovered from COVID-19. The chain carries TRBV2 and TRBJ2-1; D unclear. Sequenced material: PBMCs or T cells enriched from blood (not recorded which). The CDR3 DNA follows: TGTGCCAGCGAGGCCCTGGGCAATGAGCAGTTCTTC. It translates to CASEALGNEQFF. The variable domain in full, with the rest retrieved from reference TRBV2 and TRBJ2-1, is EPEVTQTPSHQVTQMGQEVILRCVPISNHLYFYWYRQILGQKVEFLVSFYNNEISEKSEIFDDQFSVERPDGSNFTLKIRSTKLEDSAMYFCASEALGNEQFFGPGTRLTVL.